The clone carrying this T cell receptor (beta chain) was detected ten times or more. Antigen unknown. This entry belongs to a study of CD8 T cells in ankylosing spondylitis. Quantitative barcoded 5'-RACE was used to prepare TCR beta libraries. TCRdb analysed the 5' RACE reads with MiXCR anew, one entry per CDR3 protein. The sample includes 180,000 or so distinct CDR3 sequences, 11% of them seen just once. The V gene's germline CDR1 is MNHEY and CDR2 SVGAGI. The J segment lost 2 bases and the V segment lost 0 bases, leaving 2 bases of the junction unmatched. This CDR3 region has 15 residues. Study observations and caveats: Seemingly characteristic of ankylosing spondylitis blood was a TCR beta motif consisting of eight highly homologous variants. Disease-linked clones proved CD8+ and comparatively uncommon in peripheral blood. Prior literature has documented some motif variants in synovial fluid and blood from reactive arthritis.

The chain couples TRBV6-5 to TRBJ1-2, with 8 bases lining up with TRBD1. Sequencing was done on a sample of blood, either unsorted or a sorted T cell fraction (not recorded which). This clonotype was sampled from a male donor with ankylosing spondylitis or in good health (not recorded which). CDR3 DNA sequence: TGTGCCAGCAGTTACTCGAGGGACAGGAACTATGGCTACACCTTC. Its protein product is CASSYSRDRNYGYTF.